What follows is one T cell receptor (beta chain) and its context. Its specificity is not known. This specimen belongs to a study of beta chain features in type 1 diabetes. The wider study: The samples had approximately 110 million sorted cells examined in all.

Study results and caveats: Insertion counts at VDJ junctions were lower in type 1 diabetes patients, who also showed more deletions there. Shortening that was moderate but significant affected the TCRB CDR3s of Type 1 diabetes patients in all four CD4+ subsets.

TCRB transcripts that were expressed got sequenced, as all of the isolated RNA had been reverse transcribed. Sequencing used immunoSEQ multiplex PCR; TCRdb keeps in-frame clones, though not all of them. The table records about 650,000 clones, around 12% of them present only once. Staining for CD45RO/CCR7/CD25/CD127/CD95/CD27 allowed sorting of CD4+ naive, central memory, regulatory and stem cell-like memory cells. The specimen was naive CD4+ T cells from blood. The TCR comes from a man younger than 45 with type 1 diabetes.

The CDR3 spells CASSQEGTYTEAFF. CDR3 in DNA: TGTGCCAGCAGCCAAGAGGGGACGTACACTGAAGCTTTCTTT. The genes are TRBV4-2 and TRBJ1-1; a possible D gene is TRBD1 (5 bases). The CDR3 runs to 14 residues. Trimming stripped 0 bases from V and 3 bases from J, with 8 bases between. Germline V CDR1 and CDR2: LGHNA, YNFKEQ.